Each of the 9 T cell receptor beta chains below was sequenced from the same sample in a study of T cells in Graves' hyperthyroidism and ophthalmopathy. RNA transcripts gave rise to amplified TCR beta CDR3 regions. First-round RT-PCR of the TCR CDR3 relied on the HTBI primer set. TCRdb reprocessed the multiplex PCR reads via MiXCR and lists one record per CDR3 protein. The sample records around 350,000 distinct CDR3 sequences, about 18% being singletons. The sample taken for sequencing was blood. All receptors come from a woman aged 18-29 years with Graves' hyperthyroidism.

This clonotype was seen ten or more times. This chain links TRBV11-2 with TRBJ2-7; no firm D call. From germline, CDR1 is SGHAT and CDR2 FQNNGV. V was shortened by 3 bases and J by 3 bases, with 18 bases between the two germline ends. The CDR3 spans 16 residues. CDR3 bases: TGTGCCAGCAGCTTCACCGTAGCTATTTACCACTACGAGCAGTACTTC. This encodes CASSFTVAIYHYEQYF.

This clonotype was seen at least ten times. V is TRBV6-1 and J is TRBJ1-1; D unclear. V was pared by 6 bases and J by 9 bases, with 14 bases between. The CDR3 length is 12 residues. CDR1 is MNHNS, CDR2 SASEGT, per germline. The CDR3 here is CASSEVGIQAFF. The CDR3 bases are TGTGCCAGCAGCGAGGTGGGGATACAAGCTTTCTTT.

The chain has TRBV6-2 or TRBV6-3 and TRBJ1-4, with 7 positions matching TRBD1. The CDR3 contains 17 residues. Germline values: CDR1 MNHEY, CDR2 SVGEGT. The J segment lost 2 bases and the V segment lost 4 bases, leaving 10 bases of the junction unmatched. Here the CDR3 DNA reads TGTGCCAGCAGTTCCCGGACAGGAACTAGGACTAATGAAAAACTGTTTTTT. This sequence encodes CASSSRTGTRTNEKLFF.

In regard to this clonotype: It may be a read error: a sequence one base away is much more abundant. The final CDR3 position lacks the conserved phenylalanine or tryptophan, pointing to a likely read error. The chain uses TRBV27 and TRBJ1-5, with D perhaps matching TRBD1 (5 bases). Per germline, CDR1 MNHEY and CDR2 SMNVEV (reference sequence). Trimming cost V 3 bases and J 6 bases, with 12 bases left between them. This CDR3 comprises 14 residues. CDR3 sequence reads: CASSFQGPPQPQHL. The CDR3 DNA is TGTGCCAGCAGTTTCCAGGGACCCCCTCAGCCCCAGCATTTG.

This clonotype was seen only a few times. The chain couples TRBV4-1 to TRBJ2-5; D is uncertain. The CDR3 runs to 12 residues. The germline CDR1 and CDR2 sequences are MGHRA and YSYEKL. V was pared by 0 bases and J by 5 bases, with 4 bases between. CDR3 sequence: CASSQEWETQYF. DNA of the CDR3: TGCGCCAGCAGCCAAGAATGGGAGACCCAGTACTTC.

The rearrangement joins TRBV15 to TRBJ2-7, with TRBD1 matching over 8 bases. The V gene end was trimmed by 5 bases and the J gene end by 1 base; junction bases not matched to a gene: 4. CDR1 and CDR2 from the germline V gene are LNHNV and YYDKDF (reference sequence). The CDR3 has 14 amino acids. CDR3 sequence: CATSQDRGSYEQYF. The CDR3 nucleotides are TGTGCCACCAGCCAAGACAGGGGTTCCTACGAGCAGTACTTC.

This clonotype was observed many times. The CDR3 here is CASSLGGRFNEQYF. The CDR3 bases are TGTGCCAGCAGTTTAGGCGGGAGATTTAACGAGCAGTACTTC. J is TRBJ2-7 and V is TRBV12-3 or TRBV12-4; TRBD2 agrees at 7 bases. The J segment lost 5 bases and the V segment lost 1 base, leaving 5 bases of the junction unmatched. The CDR3 covers 14 residues.

This clonotype was seen once. V and J are TRBV12-3 or TRBV12-4 and TRBJ2-7; unclear D gene. Trimming removed 7 bases from V and 4 bases from J, with 14 bases in between. The CDR3 is made up of 13 amino acids. Written as DNA, the CDR3 is TGTGCCAGCAACCCTGGGTCCAGGTACGAGCAGTACTTC. This sequence encodes CASNPGSRYEQYF.

This clonotype was counted at least ten times. V and J are TRBV29-1 and TRBJ1-1; D might be TRBD1 (5 bases). Trimming removed 4 bases at V and 1 base at J, with 10 bases between. The CDR3 covers 13 residues. Germline V gives CDR1 SQVTM, CDR2 ANQGSEA. CDR3 nucleotide sequence: TGCAGCGTTGTGAGGGGAGGGAACACTGAAGCTTTCTTT. This sequence encodes CSVVRGGNTEAFF.